Presented here are 32 T cell receptor beta chains from one specimen sequenced in a study of blood T cell repertoires in COVID-19. Generated by immunoSEQ multiplex PCR, the TCRdb table keeps only in-frame clones and is missing some. Counted here are some 150,000 clones, roughly 90% occurring once; the ten biggest clones make up about 3.9%. The sequencing sample was made of peripheral blood. These receptors all stem from a woman in her fifties or sixties who had recovered from COVID-19.

The chain carries TRBV5-8 and TRBJ2-4, with a tentative D call TRBD1 (5 bases). The CDR3 has 12 amino acids. Germline CDR1 and CDR2: SGHTS and YDEGEE. V was pared by 0 bases and J by 8 bases, with 6 bases between. DNA of the CDR3: TGTGCCAGCAGCTTGGTCAGGGACATTCAGTACTTC. It codes for CASSLVRDIQYF.

The V and J genes are TRBV5-1 and TRBJ2-5, with 13 bases fitting TRBD2. Germline-derived CDR1 and CDR2 are SGHRS and YFSETQ. The CDR3 sequence is 15 residues long. Trimming cost V 5 bases and J 5 bases; bases outside gene matches: 6. The CDR3 DNA reads TGCGCCAGCAGACGACTAGCGGGGGGTCGGGAGACCCAGTACTTC. It translates to CASRRLAGGRETQYF.

V usage is TRBV28 and J usage is TRBJ1-6; 11 bases align to TRBD1. V gave up 6 bases and J gave up 4 bases; unmatched junction bases: 8. The germline V gene encodes CDR1 MDHEN and CDR2 SYDVKM. The CDR3 is 17 residues long. CDR3 DNA: TGTGCCAGCAGCTCCGGGACAGGGGGTTTTTATAATTCACCCCTCCACTTT. It translates to CASSSGTGGFYNSPLHF.

In DNA, the CDR3 is TGTGCCAGCAGTGAACTAGCGGGGGACACAGATACGCAGTATTTT. It codes for CASSELAGDTDTQYF. V and J are TRBV6-4 and TRBJ2-3, with 11 bases that match TRBD2. Germline V CDR1 and CDR2: MRHNA, SNTAGT. V shed 3 bases, J shed 2 bases, and the junction held 1 base outside the gene matches. This CDR3 has 15 amino acids.

This chain connects TRBV11-3 to TRBJ2-5, with TRBD1 as a possible D gene (5 bases). CDR3 length: 13 amino acids. Trimming took off 1 base at V and 4 bases at J, with 7 bases between the two ends. Germline loops: CDR1 SGHNT, CDR2 YENEEA. The CDR3 is CASSLVQGETQYF. DNA of the CDR3: TGTGCCAGCAGCTTAGTTCAGGGAGAGACCCAGTACTTC.

This clone came up many times. The chain combines TRBV27 with TRBJ2-7; D is undetermined. This CDR3 comprises 14 residues. Germline lookup yields CDR1 MNHEY and CDR2 SMNVEV (reference sequence). Trimming cost V 2 bases and J 5 bases, with 13 bases left between them. CDR3 in DNA: TGTGCCAGCAGTTTAGGTCCTACTTTGCACGAGCAGTACTTC. This translates into CASSLGPTLHEQYF.

The genes are TRBV28 and TRBJ2-7; D gene ambiguous. V lost 10 bases and J 6 bases, leaving 13 bases between the germline ends. The CDR3 covers 11 residues. CDR1 MDHEN and CDR2 SYDVKM come from the germline V gene. The CDR3 DNA reads TGTGCCACCACCCCCTCGGGCGAGCAGTACTTC. It translates to CATTPSGEQYF.

V usage is TRBV6-5 and J usage is TRBJ2-2; 7 bases fit TRBD1. The trim removed 8 bases at V and 2 bases at J, leaving 8 bases unmatched. CDR3 size: 15 residues. Germline V lookup: CDR1 MNHEY, CDR2 SVGAGI. In DNA, the CDR3 is TGTGCCAGCCACAGAGGGGGCCTAAACACCGGGGAGCTGTTTTTT. Translating it yields CASHRGGLNTGELFF.

J is TRBJ1-6 and V is TRBV4-2, with D unclear. The CDR3 covers 13 residues. Germline CDR1 and CDR2: LGHNA and YNFKEQ. V was trimmed by 3 bases and J by 14 bases, leaving 14 bases between them. Here the CDR3 reads CASSQEAFRALHF. The CDR3 coding sequence is TGTGCCAGCAGCCAGGAGGCCTTTAGGGCCCTCCACTTT.

The sample holds a few counts of this clone. The J gene is TRBJ1-1, the V gene TRBV11-2, with D perhaps TRBD1 (6 bases). CDR3 length: 14 residues. The ends were cut back, 6 bases at V and 3 bases at J, with 14 bases in the middle. The V gene's germline CDR1 is SGHAT and CDR2 FQNNGV. As DNA, the CDR3 is TGTGCCAGCAGTCCACAGGGAACGGACACTGAAGCTTTCTTT. It yields the protein CASSPQGTDTEAFF.

This chain links TRBV6-5 with TRBJ1-6; no reliable D call. Germline V gives CDR1 MNHEY, CDR2 SVGAGI. V was clipped by 6 bases and J by 6 bases, with 6 bases between them. The CDR3 extends over 12 amino acids. The CDR3 reads CASRVSNSPLHF. CDR3 sequence (DNA): TGTGCCAGCAGAGTCAGTAATTCACCCCTCCACTTT.

V and J are TRBV30 and TRBJ1-1, with a possible D match to TRBD1 (5 bases). CDR1 and CDR2 (germline): GTSNPN, SVGIG (reference sequence). Deletions cut 6 bases from V and 3 bases from J, with 11 bases between. The CDR3 covers 12 residues. In DNA, the CDR3 is TGTGCCTGCGGGGGTCGGGACACTGAAGCTTTCTTT. This gives the protein CACGGRDTEAFF.

The count of this clone is one. The chain uses TRBV7-3 and TRBJ2-5; D perhaps matches TRBD1 (5 bases). The CDR3 consists of 14 residues. The V gene lost 5 bases and the J gene lost 4 bases, with 14 bases spanning the gap. The germline V gene has CDR1 SGHTA and CDR2 FQGTGA. CDR3 nucleotides: TGTGCCAGCAGCCCGGGCCAAGGGGCAGAGACCCAGTACTTC. Encoded protein: CASSPGQGAETQYF.

The V and J genes are TRBV6-5 and TRBJ1-5; TRBD1 might be the D (5 bases). There are 13 residues in the CDR3. CDR1 and CDR2 (germline): MNHEY, SVGAGI. The V gene lost 8 bases and the J gene lost 5 bases, with 13 bases spanning the gap. In nucleotides, the CDR3 is TGTGCCAGCCAATCCGGGACTTATCAGCCCCAGCATTTT. This encodes CASQSGTYQPQHF.

The rearrangement uses TRBV28 and TRBJ2-7; no reliable D call. From germline, CDR1 is MDHEN and CDR2 SYDVKM. Trimming took 3 bases from V and 3 from J, leaving 3 bases between them. CDR3 size: 11 residues. The CDR3 DNA reads as TGTGCCAGCAGTTTGCGCTACGAGCAGTACTTC. It codes for CASSLRYEQYF. Together with reference TRBV28 and TRBJ2-7, the CDR3 gives the full variable domain: DVKVTQSSRYLVKRTGEKVFLECVQDMDHENMFWYRQDPGLGLRLIYFSYDVKMKEKGDIPEGYSVSREKKERFSLILESASTNQTSMYLCASSLRYEQYFGPGTRLTVT.

The chain is built from TRBV5-1 and TRBJ2-5; tentative D call: TRBD2 (6 bases). Germline loops: CDR1 SGHRS, CDR2 YFSETQ. CDR3 size: 15 residues. Trimming took off 4 bases at V and 5 bases at J, with 18 bases between the two ends. The CDR3 sequence is CASSTGTWTSETQYF. The DNA for the CDR3 is TGCGCCAGCAGCACCGGGACTTGGACGAGTGAGACCCAGTACTTC.

This sequence joins TRBV2 and TRBJ2-7; no firm D call. The CDR3 has 11 residues. Germline-derived CDR1 and CDR2 are SNHLY and FYNNEI. V was shortened by 5 bases and J by 5 bases, with 7 bases between the two germline ends. The DNA of the CDR3 is TGTGCCAGCAGTCAGTACGACGAGCAGTACTTC. Amino acid sequence: CASSQYDEQYF. Full variable domain (remainder filled in from reference TRBV2 and TRBJ2-7): EPEVTQTPSHQVTQMGQEVILRCVPISNHLYFYWYRQILGQKVEFLVSFYNNEISEKSEIFDDQFSVERPDGSNFTLKIRSTKLEDSAMYFCASSQYDEQYFGPGTRLTVT.

This sequence joins TRBV6-4 and TRBJ1-6; 9 nucleotides line up with TRBD1. This CDR3 has 15 amino acids. The ends lost 3 bases at V and 6 bases at J; junction bases unmatched: 3. Germline V CDR1 and CDR2: MRHNA, SNTAGT. The CDR3: CASSDGQGSNSPLHF. Here the CDR3 DNA reads TGTGCCAGCAGTGATGGACAGGGGTCTAATTCACCCCTCCACTTT.

V and J are TRBV7-6 and TRBJ2-2; D remains unclear. CDR3 length equals 17 residues. V lost 4 bases and J lost 0, with 15 bases in between. CDR1 and CDR2 (germline): SGHVS, FNYEAQ. This CDR3 reads CASSSEVLRSNTGELFF. The CDR3, as DNA: TGTGCCAGCAGCTCCGAGGTATTGCGATCGAACACCGGGGAGCTGTTTTTT.

The chain uses TRBV11-2 and TRBJ2-7, with a tentative D call TRBD1 (5 bases). The CDR3 is 14 amino acids. From germline, CDR1 is SGHAT and CDR2 FQNNGV. V was cut by 5 bases and J by 4 bases, with 15 bases left in between. The CDR3 nucleotides read TGTGCCAGCAGCCCCGACGGTCAGGGATACGAGCAGTACTTC. This sequence encodes CASSPDGQGYEQYF. The whole variable domain, remainder taken from reference TRBV11-2 and TRBJ2-7, is EAGVAQSPRYKIIEKRQSVAFWCNPISGHATLYWYQQILGQGPKLLIQFQNNGVVDDSQLPKDRFSAERLKGVDSTLKIQPAKLEDSAVYLCASSPDGQGYEQYFGPGTRLTVT.

The chain links TRBV5-4 to TRBJ1-1; 9 nucleotides line up with TRBD1. The junction had 13 bases not matched to a gene; V was cut back by 3 bases and J by 1 base. Germline CDR1 is SGHNT and CDR2 is YYREEE (reference sequence). The length of the CDR3 is 18 residues. The CDR3 nucleotides read TGTGCCAGCAGCTCAACAATCAGCCGACAGGGGGAGAACACTGAAGCTTTCTTT. Translation: CASSSTISRQGENTEAFF.

V and J are TRBV1 and TRBJ2-4; TRBD2 is the table's D call and was not checked against the DNA. TRBV1 is a listed pseudogene. CDR3 length: 16 residues. DNA for the CDR3: TGCACCAGCAGCCAAGATCTGCGGGGGGGCCTTAGCATTCAGTACTTC. Protein product: CTSSQDLRGGLSIQYF.

This clone has a single count. The chain is built from TRBV6-5 and TRBJ2-7; 10 bases match TRBD1. The germline gives CDR1 MNHEY, CDR2 SVGAGI. The V and J ends lost 4 bases and 6 bases, in that order; junction bases with no gene match: 9. CDR3 length equals 15 residues. The CDR3 coding sequence is TGTGCCAGCAGTTTCAACCGGGACAGGGGTAGCGAGCAGTACTTC. This sequence encodes CASSFNRDRGSEQYF.

The rearrangement uses TRBV11-2 and TRBJ2-1, with 7 bases identical to TRBD1. From germline, CDR1 is SGHAT and CDR2 FQNNGV. Unmatched junction bases numbered 11, after V lost 6 bases and J lost 0 bases. The CDR3 loop spans 17 amino acids. This chain's CDR3 is CASRPILTGSSYNEQFF. CDR3 DNA: TGTGCCAGCAGACCTATATTGACAGGGAGCTCCTACAATGAGCAGTTCTTC. Together with reference TRBV11-2 and TRBJ2-1, the CDR3 gives the full variable domain: EAGVAQSPRYKIIEKRQSVAFWCNPISGHATLYWYQQILGQGPKLLIQFQNNGVVDDSQLPKDRFSAERLKGVDSTLKIQPAKLEDSAVYLCASRPILTGSSYNEQFFGPGTRLTVL.

This clone has a handful of counts. The V gene is TRBV24-1, the J gene TRBJ2-5; 8 positions match TRBD1. CDR1 KGHDR and CDR2 SFDVKD come from the germline V gene. The CDR3 spans 17 residues. The V segment lost 0 bases and the J segment 2 bases; nucleotides outside the gene matches: 7. The CDR3 coding sequence is TGTGCCACCAGTGATTTGAAAACAGGGGGTACGCAAGAGACCCAGTACTTC. It translates to CATSDLKTGGTQETQYF.

The chain recombines TRBV6-6 with TRBJ2-7; tentatively, D is TRBD2 (6 bases). The CDR3 totals 14 residues. Trimming removed 3 bases from V and 5 bases from J, with 14 bases in between. CDR1 MNHNY and CDR2 SVGAGI come from the germline V gene (reference sequence). The CDR3, as DNA: TGTGCCAGCAGTTATAGTGGGAGGTCCCACGAGCAGTACTTC. This sequence encodes CASSYSGRSHEQYF.

The chain employs TRBV7-4 and TRBJ1-5, with 12 bases lining up with TRBD1. Trimming cost V 1 base and J 1 base; bases outside gene matches: 5. Germline V gene sequence: CDR1 SGHVT, CDR2 SQSDAQ. The CDR3 spans 18 residues. The CDR3 DNA follows: TGTGCCAGCAGCTTAGTAGGGGGACAGGGGGCGAGCAATCAGCCCCAGCATTTT. Protein product: CASSLVGGQGASNQPQHF.

V and J are TRBV19 and TRBJ2-7, with TRBD1 matching 10 bases. J was trimmed by 4 bases and V by 5 bases; bases with no gene match: 8. The CDR3 extends over 15 amino acids. Germline CDR1 reads LNHDA; CDR2 reads SQIVND (reference sequence). The CDR3 nucleotides read TGTGCCAGTAGTCCGCCCGGGACAGGGGCATACGAGCAGTACTTC. Translation gives CASSPPGTGAYEQYF.

This sequence joins TRBV7-2 and TRBJ1-6; D remains unclear. From germline, CDR1 is SGHTA and CDR2 FQGNSA. Trimming cost V 4 bases and J 14 bases, with 12 bases left between them. CDR3 length: 12 residues. The CDR3 DNA sequence: TGTGCCAGCAGCTACCCTGGCAGTGCCCTCCACTTT. The encoded protein is CASSYPGSALHF.

The chain links TRBV6-5 to TRBJ1-2, with a weak D call TRBD1 (6 bases). The CDR3 runs to 13 residues. Per germline, CDR1 MNHEY and CDR2 SVGAGI. The V and J ends lost 6 bases and 4 bases respectively, with 12 bases between them. DNA for the CDR3: TGTGCCAGCAGGCCAGGGGTTGGCTATGGCTACACCTTC. This codes for CASRPGVGYGYTF.

The chain uses TRBV19 and TRBJ2-7; 7 bases agree with TRBD2. This CDR3 is built from 14 residues. After removal of 5 bases from V and 8 bases from J, the junction contained 12 bases not matched to a gene. Germline V gene data show CDR1 as LNHDA and CDR2 as SQIVND (reference sequence). The CDR3 nucleotides are TGTGCCAGTAGTGAGTTCCGGCGGGGGAATAAGCAGTACTTC. It yields the protein CASSEFRRGNKQYF.

This chain joins TRBV11-2 and TRBJ1-6; weak D call: TRBD1 (5 bases). Germline CDR1 SGHAT, CDR2 FQNNGV. This CDR3 spans 15 amino acids. The V and J ends lost 5 bases and 5 bases respectively, with 13 bases between them. For the CDR3, the DNA is TGTGCCAGCAGCGACGACAGATCCGATAATTCACCCCTCCACTTT. Amino acids: CASSDDRSDNSPLHF.